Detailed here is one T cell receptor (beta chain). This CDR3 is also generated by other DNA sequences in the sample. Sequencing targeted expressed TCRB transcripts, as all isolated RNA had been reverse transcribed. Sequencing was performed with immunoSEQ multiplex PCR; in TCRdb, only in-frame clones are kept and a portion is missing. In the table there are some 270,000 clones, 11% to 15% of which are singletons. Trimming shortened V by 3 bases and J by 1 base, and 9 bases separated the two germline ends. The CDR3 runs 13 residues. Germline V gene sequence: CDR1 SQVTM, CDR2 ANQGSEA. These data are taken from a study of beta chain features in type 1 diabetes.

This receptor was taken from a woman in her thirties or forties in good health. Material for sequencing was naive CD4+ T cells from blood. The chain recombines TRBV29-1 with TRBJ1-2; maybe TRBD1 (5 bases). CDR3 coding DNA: TGCAGCGTTGAGGGTCAGGGTAACTATGGCTACACCTTC. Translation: CSVEGQGNYGYTF.